This is a list of T cell receptor beta chains from one sample in a study of shared clonotypes between healthy human individuals. Assay used: immunoSEQ multiplex PCR; TCRdb lists only in-frame clones, some missing. The sample contains around 100,000 clones, about 63% of which appear only once. The specimen was memory CD8+ T cells sorted from blood. The receptors were gathered from a woman in her 30s in good health. Both conserved end residues are part of each CDR3. D genes are given only for firm matches. Part of the rows lack a size; the others show once, few, many or a class for expanded clones.

-	TRBJ1-4	TRBV27	many	CASSLLPTGQGEKLFF	TGTGCCAGCAGCCTTCTACCTACAGGGCAGGGAGAAAAACTGTTTTTT
-	TRBJ1-1	TRBV11-2	-	CASSYWEDTEAFF	TGTGCCAGCAGCTACTGGGAGGACACTGAAGCTTTCTTT
-	TRBJ2-2	TRBV25-1	-	CASSEPRANTGELFF	TGTGCCAGCAGTGAACCCCGAGCGAACACCGGGGAGCTGTTTTTT
-	TRBJ2-3	TRBV4-1	once	CASSQVLVAENTDTQYF	TGCGCCAGCAGCCAAGTCTTGGTAGCGGAGAACACAGATACGCAGTATTTT
-	TRBJ2-7	TRBV11-2	-	CASSLARSSYEQYF	TGTGCCAGCAGCTTAGCAAGAAGCTCCTACGAGCAGTACTTC
-	TRBJ1-5	TRBV2	-	CASSPDFSNQPQHF	TGTGCCAGCAGCCCAGACTTTAGCAATCAGCCCCAGCATTTT
TRBD1	TRBJ2-3	TRBV5-6	once	CASSLGTVSTDTQYF	TGTGCCAGCAGCCTCGGGACAGTGAGCACAGATACGCAGTATTTT
TRBD2	TRBJ2-1	TRBV10-2	-	CASSAGTSLNEQFF	TGCGCCAGCAGTGCTGGGACTAGTCTGAATGAGCAGTTCTTC
-	TRBJ1-4	TRBV19	-	CASSGGATNEKLFF	TGTGCCAGTAGCGGGGGTGCAACTAATGAAAAACTGTTTTTT
-	TRBJ2-7	TRBV5-8	-	CASSLGSTYEQYF	TGTGCCAGCAGCTTGGGCAGCACCTACGAGCAGTACTTC
TRBD2	TRBJ2-7	TRBV19	-	CASSPGGMHEQYF	TGTGCCAGTAGTCCGGGAGGAATGCACGAGCAGTACTTC
TRBD2	TRBJ2-7	TRBV30	many	CAWSVGSAGVVEQYF	TGTGCCTGGAGTGTTGGGTCAGCGGGAGTCGTCGAGCAGTACTTC
TRBD1	TRBJ1-2	TRBV5-6	many	CASRAGGRGLTYGYTF	TGTGCCAGCCGAGCAGGGGGCAGGGGCCTTACCTATGGCTACACCTTC
TRBD2	TRBJ2-7	TRBV19	-	CASSIIAGEDEQYF	TGTGCCAGTAGTATAATTGCGGGAGAGGACGAGCAGTACTTC
-	TRBJ2-1	TRBV18	-	CASSFRDEQFF	TGTGCCAGCTCATTCCGGGATGAGCAGTTCTTC
-	TRBJ2-7	TRBV5-1	-	CASSLRRGSSEQYF	TGCGCCAGCAGCTTGCGGCGGGGATCCTCGGAGCAGTACTTC
TRBD2	TRBJ2-1	TRBV29-1	-	CSVFATTTSGRYNEQFF	TGCAGCGTTTTTGCCACAACGACTAGCGGGAGGTACAATGAGCAGTTCTTC
-	TRBJ1-3	TRBV28	-	CASSLRAGSLSGNTIYF	TGTGCCAGCAGTTTACGGGCCGGGTCCCTCTCTGGAAACACCATATATTTT
TRBD1	TRBJ2-1	TRBV7-9	-	CASSFPGQNYNEQFF	TGTGCCAGCAGCTTCCCGGGACAGAACTACAATGAGCAGTTCTTC
-	TRBJ2-7	TRBV15	few	CATSSGREQYF	TGTGCCACCAGCAGCGGCCGGGAGCAGTACTTC
-	TRBJ2-7	TRBV5-1	-	CASSPNRGASYEQYF	TGCGCCAGCAGCCCAAATAGGGGGGCTTCCTACGAGCAGTACTTC
TRBD2	TRBJ2-7	TRBV4-2	-	CASRPRGGEPAYEQYF	TGTGCCAGCAGACCCCGTGGGGGGGAGCCCGCCTACGAGCAGTACTTC
-	TRBJ2-7	TRBV6-1	-	CASTPGTGGEQYF	TGTGCCAGCACCCCAGGGACCGGAGGCGAGCAGTACTTC
TRBD1	TRBJ1-4	TRBV28	-	CASSSAGPGQIMEKLFF	TGTGCCAGCAGTTCGGCGGGACCGGGACAGATCATGGAAAAACTGTTTTTT
-	TRBJ2-7	TRBV6-5	-	CASSYSQKQYF	TGTGCCAGCAGTTACTCACAGAAGCAGTACTTC
-	TRBJ2-1	TRBV7-8	-	CASHPGDTRYNEQFF	TGTGCCAGCCATCCTGGGGACACCCGTTACAATGAGCAGTTCTTC
-	TRBJ2-7	TRBV4-1	-	CASSQDGPPFAYEQYF	TGCGCCAGCAGCCAAGACGGTCCTCCCTTCGCCTACGAGCAGTACTTC
-	TRBJ1-4	TRBV15	-	CATSRDIRGGSEKLFF	TGTGCCACCAGCAGAGATATTAGGGGAGGGAGTGAAAAACTGTTTTTT
TRBD1	TRBJ2-7	TRBV19	-	CASSIWQGAYEQYF	TGTGCCAGTAGTATCTGGCAGGGGGCTTACGAGCAGTACTTC
-	TRBJ2-2	TRBV29-1	-	CSVARGAVDTGELFF	TGCAGCGTTGCAAGAGGGGCGGTGGACACCGGGGAGCTGTTTTTT
-	TRBJ1-1	TRBV4-1	-	CASSRRGRDTGMNTEAFF	TGCGCCAGCAGCCGCAGGGGTAGGGATACAGGGATGAACACTGAAGCTTTCTTT
TRBD1	TRBJ2-7	TRBV5-1	once	CASSHGDRDARGEYF	TGCGCCAGCAGCCATGGGGACAGGGACGCCCGTGGCGAGTACTTC
-	TRBJ2-7	TRBV27	few	CASSLMGSYEQYF	TGTGCCAGCAGTTTGATGGGGTCCTACGAGCAGTACTTC
-	TRBJ2-2	TRBV6-4	few	CASLEDASGPGELFF	TGTGCCAGCTTGGAGGACGCATCCGGACCCGGGGAGCTGTTTTTT
-	TRBJ2-1	TRBV5-4	-	CASSSEDTPSNEQFF	TGTGCCAGCAGCTCAGAGGATACCCCCTCCAATGAGCAGTTCTTC
-	TRBJ1-1	TRBV5-1	-	CASSLGAMNTEAFF	TGCGCCAGCAGCTTAGGGGCTATGAACACTGAAGCTTTCTTT
-	TRBJ1-2	TRBV11-2	-	CASSSKPGPNYGYTF	TGTGCCAGCAGCTCAAAACCGGGCCCTAACTATGGCTACACCTTC
-	TRBJ2-7	TRBV19	-	CASSLIGSPRDEQYF	TGTGCCAGTAGTCTAATAGGGAGCCCCCGAGACGAGCAGTACTTC
-	TRBJ2-6	TRBV5-1	-	CASSLSAGSGANVLTF	TGCGCCAGCAGCCTGTCCGCCGGCTCTGGGGCCAACGTCCTGACTTTC
-	TRBJ2-1	TRBV27	-	CASSLTGGYDNEQFF	TGTGCCAGCAGCCTTACGGGGGGCTATGACAATGAGCAGTTCTTC
-	TRBJ1-1	TRBV4-1	few	CASSQLRGTEAFF	TGCGCCAGCAGCCAGCTCAGGGGCACTGAAGCTTTCTTT
-	TRBJ2-1	TRBV5-1	-	CASSLLSNNEQFF	TGCGCCAGCAGCTTGCTTTCGAACAATGAGCAGTTCTTC
TRBD1	TRBJ2-7	TRBV2	-	CASSEGRGLYEQYF	TGTGCCAGCAGTGAAGGCAGGGGGCTTTACGAGCAGTACTTC
TRBD2	TRBJ2-7	TRBV25-1	-	CASSAPGLAGLYEQYF	TGTGCCAGCAGTGCCCCAGGACTAGCGGGTCTCTACGAGCAGTACTTC
-	TRBJ2-7	TRBV2	-	CASSGPSTGVSYEQYF	TGTGCCAGCAGTGGCCCCTCGACTGGCGTCTCCTACGAGCAGTACTTC
-	TRBJ1-5	TRBV5-4	-	CASSPGIAEPQHF	TGTGCCAGCAGCCCAGGCATTGCGGAGCCCCAGCATTTT
-	TRBJ2-7	TRBV29-1	-	CRRSLPYEQYF	TGCAGGAGATCGCTACCCTACGAGCAGTACTTC
TRBD1	TRBJ2-7	TRBV5-5	-	CASRGRQGQGVYEQYF	TGTGCCAGCAGGGGTCGACAGGGACAAGGTGTCTACGAGCAGTACTTC
TRBD1	TRBJ2-1	TRBV6-4	few	CASSDSPRGREQFF	TGTGCCAGCAGTGATTCACCGAGGGGGCGGGAGCAGTTCTTC
-	TRBJ2-5	TRBV10-3	once	CAISEVLNQETQYF	TGTGCCATCAGTGAAGTGCTAAACCAAGAGACCCAGTACTTC
-	TRBJ2-2	TRBV15	-	CATSREGQNTGELFF	TGTGCCACCAGCAGAGAAGGGCAGAACACCGGGGAGCTGTTTTTT
TRBD1	TRBJ2-7	TRBV7-8	-	CASSPGQGKVYEQYF	TGTGCCAGCAGCCCAGGACAGGGTAAGGTCTACGAGCAGTACTTC
TRBD1	TRBJ2-7	TRBV7-9	-	CASSPTGTGMPGEQYF	TGTGCCAGCAGCCCCACCGGGACAGGGATGCCGGGCGAGCAGTACTTC
-	TRBJ2-7	TRBV27	-	CASSSSWQGSSYEQYF	TGTGCCAGCAGTTCGTCGTGGCAGGGGAGTTCCTACGAGCAGTACTTC
-	TRBJ1-1	TRBV29-1	-	CSVEEGGGTEAFF	TGCAGCGTTGAAGAAGGGGGAGGTACTGAAGCTTTCTTT
TRBD2	TRBJ2-7	TRBV4-2	-	CASSPSSGAREQYF	TGTGCCAGCAGCCCATCTAGCGGAGCCCGCGAGCAGTACTTC